This T cell receptor (beta chain) was observed in a study of cytomegalovirus exposure and HLA in healthy donors. Notes on this clone: Its antigen is still unknown.

Study-wide findings and caveats: Cytomegalovirus-associated TCR beta chains were listed, numbering around 150. The authors later linked a missense DCLRE1C variant to TCR beta V- and J-gene trimming. In a later analysis, DRB1 alleles had the most associated TCRs; HLA-C alleles the fewest.

Use of 60 Vbeta and 13 Jbeta primers characterized the PCR. The table came from immunoSEQ multiplex PCR; TCRdb's copy has only in-frame clones and leaves some out. The table shows a few hundred thousand clones, with approximately 82% occurring only once. Trimming removed 4 bases from V and 7 bases from J, with 14 bases in between. The CDR3 has 13 residues. Germline lookup yields CDR1 SNHLY and CDR2 FYNNEI. The receptor's source is a woman between 45 and 60 years old in good health and CMV-seropositive. The rearrangement joins TRBV2 to TRBJ2-7; a weak D match, TRBD1 (5 bases). The sequenced sample consisted of PBMCs. CDR3 bases: TGTGCCAGCAGTGTTGGGGCCATCGGGGAGCAGTACTTC. It codes for CASSVGAIGEQYF.